These 4 T cell receptor beta chains share one sample of origin, sequenced in a study of blood T cell repertoires in COVID-19. The method was immunoSEQ multiplex PCR; TCRdb's version includes in-frame clones alone and lacks a portion of them. Of 90,000 to 120,000 clones listed, less than 90% are singletons. The sample comprised peripheral blood. The receptor source for this set is a human donor in a cohort sampled during active COVID-19.

The chain is built from TRBV5-4 and TRBJ2-3; D ambiguous. CDR3 length: 15 residues. The germline V and J ends were trimmed by 2 bases and 2 bases, with 12 bases remaining between them. Germline CDR1 SGHNT, CDR2 YYREEE (reference sequence). CDR3 region: CASSFLTRDTDTQYF. The CDR3 DNA reads as TGTGCCAGCAGCTTTTTGACAAGAGACACAGATACGCAGTATTTT.

The chain links TRBV5-5 to TRBJ2-1; 10 bases fit TRBD2. V gave up 0 bases and J gave up 5 bases; unmatched junction bases: 2. CDR1 SGHKS and CDR2 YYEKEE come from the germline V gene (reference sequence). The CDR3 has 15 amino acids. The chain's CDR3 is CASSLVLAGDNEQFF. CDR3 in DNA: TGTGCCAGCAGCTTGGTGCTAGCGGGAGACAATGAGCAGTTCTTC.

This chain connects TRBV27 to TRBJ2-7; 8 bases agree with TRBD2. V lost 6 bases to trimming and J lost 2 bases; unmatched junction nucleotides: 6. The germline V gene encodes CDR1 MNHEY and CDR2 SMNVEV (reference sequence). This CDR3 region has 14 residues. The CDR3 loop reads CASSLGTRPYEQYF. In DNA, the CDR3 is TGTGCCAGCAGCCTCGGGACTAGACCCTACGAGCAGTACTTC.

This rearrangement joins TRBV9 to TRBJ2-7, with 9 bases aligning to TRBD1. CDR1 and CDR2 from the germline V gene are SGDLS and YYNGEE. The V segment lost 3 bases and the J segment 9 bases; nucleotides outside the gene matches: 10. The CDR3 has 14 residues. The CDR3: CASSGLQGARGQYV. The CDR3 bases are TGTGCCAGCAGCGGACTACAGGGGGCAAGGGGGCAGTACGTC.